This entry describes one T cell receptor beta chain. Its specific antigen is unknown. Per-base qualities were not stored, and no clone one base away is much larger. The sample is drawn from a study of blood T cell repertoires in COVID-19 (dated by TCRdb to about 2020). Background for the entire study: Collaborator samples came from the United States, Italy and Spain and covered acute and convalescent phases of COVID-19. The repertoires were released in a freely available public database intended as a resource for research on the immune response to SARS-CoV-2. The samples were drawn from two sources: the first 160 participants of the ongoing ImmuneRACE study, and 1,000 to 1,500 subjects contributed by 6 global collaborators. The material from the prospective study consisted of cDNA or gDNA derived from T cells, B-cell-depleted T cells, or PBMCs. The sample metadata nearly always contained a de-identified subject ID, COVID-19 status, age in years and sex. Subjects who had been exposed to COVID-19, were actively infected with it, or had recovered from it provided the deeply sampled blood TCRbeta repertoires that made up the dataset. Where available, HLA class I and class II types were obtained from metadata supplied by the sample provider rather than from assay-based typing.

Relative to germline, V is 4 bases shorter and J is 4 bases shorter, with 14 bases between their ends. Via the germline V gene, CDR1 is SGHDT and CDR2 YYEEEE. Including cysteine and phenylalanine, the CDR3 has 15 amino acids. Just CDR3 DNA is preserved here, 45 bases in frame from base 1. The immunoSEQ Assay, a bias-controlled multiplex PCR, was used to amplify TCRbeta CDR3 regions from genomic DNA. In the original analysis: Within the assay, amplification of reference gene primers was used to estimate how many nucleated cells each sample contained. Sequence reads were collapsed and filtered to measure the absolute abundance of every unique TCRbeta CDR3 rearrangement. For each sample, productive Simpson clonality was calculated by taking the square root of Simpson's diversity index across productive rearrangements. TCRdb holds this immuneACCESS table with in-frame rearrangements only. Some clones are missing; in checked studies, unresolved V genes explain under half, and the rest has no known cause. The V and J calls and clone size come from that table; D and trimming were worked out from the DNA. Here the sample has 45,000 to 60,000 clones; about 86% occur a single time. In total, the top ten clones hold about 8.8% of the sample.

In Seattle, one collaborating source enrolled patients while the infection was active and tracked those patients longitudinally over the course of disease. Each collaborating institution followed its own protocols to collect whole blood in K2EDTA tubes. Collaborator samples were shipped for TCRbeta analysis as frozen whole blood, isolated PBMCs, or DNA extracted from either sample type. The study at large found these results: Clinical and demographic metadata were provided uncurated, with the amount varying by source and participant.

Source material: peripheral blood. This receptor chain uses TRBV5-6 and TRBJ1-4, and TRBD1 may be the D gene, going by 5 matching bases. The sequence came from an elderly man with COVID-19, enrolled during active disease. The CDR3 loop reads CASSTYRFLNEKLFF. The nucleotides are TGTGCCAGCAGCACTTACAGGTTTCTTAATGAAAAACTGTTTTTT.